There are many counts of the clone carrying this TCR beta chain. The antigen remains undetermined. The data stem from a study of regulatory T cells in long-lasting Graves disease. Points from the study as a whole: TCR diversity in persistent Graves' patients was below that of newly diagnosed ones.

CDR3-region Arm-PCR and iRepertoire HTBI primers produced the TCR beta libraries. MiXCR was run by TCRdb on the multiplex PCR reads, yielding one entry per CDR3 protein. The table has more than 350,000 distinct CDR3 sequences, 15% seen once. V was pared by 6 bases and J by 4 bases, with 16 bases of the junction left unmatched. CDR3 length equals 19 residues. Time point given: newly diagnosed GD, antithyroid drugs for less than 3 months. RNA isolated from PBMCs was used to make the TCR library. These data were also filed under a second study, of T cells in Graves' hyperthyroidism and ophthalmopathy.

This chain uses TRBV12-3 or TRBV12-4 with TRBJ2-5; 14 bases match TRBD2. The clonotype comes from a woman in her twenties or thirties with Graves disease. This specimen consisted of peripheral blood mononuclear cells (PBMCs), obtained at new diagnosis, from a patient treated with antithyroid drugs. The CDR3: CASRSPGLAGETLSETQYF. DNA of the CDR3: TGTGCCAGCAGGTCTCCGGGACTAGCGGGAGAGACACTCTCAGAGACCCAGTACTTC.